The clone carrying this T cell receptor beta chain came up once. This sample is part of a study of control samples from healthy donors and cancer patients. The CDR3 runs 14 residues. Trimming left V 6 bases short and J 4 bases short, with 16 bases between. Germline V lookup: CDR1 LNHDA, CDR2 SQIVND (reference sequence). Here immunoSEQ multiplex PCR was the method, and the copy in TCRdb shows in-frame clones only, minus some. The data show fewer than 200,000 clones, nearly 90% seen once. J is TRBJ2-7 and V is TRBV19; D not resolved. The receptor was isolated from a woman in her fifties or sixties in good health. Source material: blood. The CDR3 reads CASRGPDNPYEQYF. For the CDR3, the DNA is TGTGCCAGTAGAGGGCCAGATAATCCTTACGAGCAGTACTTC.